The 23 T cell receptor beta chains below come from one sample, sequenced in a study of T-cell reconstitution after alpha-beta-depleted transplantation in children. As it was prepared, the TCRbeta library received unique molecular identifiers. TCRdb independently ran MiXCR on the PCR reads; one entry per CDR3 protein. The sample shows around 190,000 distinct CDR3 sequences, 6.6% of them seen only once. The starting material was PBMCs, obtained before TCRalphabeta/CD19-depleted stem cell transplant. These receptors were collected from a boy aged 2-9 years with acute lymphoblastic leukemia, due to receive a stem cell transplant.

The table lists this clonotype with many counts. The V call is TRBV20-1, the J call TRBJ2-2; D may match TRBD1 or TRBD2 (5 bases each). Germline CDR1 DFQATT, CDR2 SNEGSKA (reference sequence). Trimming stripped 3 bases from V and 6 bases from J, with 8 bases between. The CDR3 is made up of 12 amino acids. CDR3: CSARGPSGELFF. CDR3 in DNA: TGCAGTGCTAGGGGACCCTCCGGGGAGCTGTTTTTT.

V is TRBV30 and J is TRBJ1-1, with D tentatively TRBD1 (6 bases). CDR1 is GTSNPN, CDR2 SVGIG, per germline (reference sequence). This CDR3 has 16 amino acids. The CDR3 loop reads CVLDRSRGTGGTEAFF. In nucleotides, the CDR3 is TGTGTCCTGGATCGGTCCAGGGGAACGGGCGGCACTGAAGCTTTCTTT.

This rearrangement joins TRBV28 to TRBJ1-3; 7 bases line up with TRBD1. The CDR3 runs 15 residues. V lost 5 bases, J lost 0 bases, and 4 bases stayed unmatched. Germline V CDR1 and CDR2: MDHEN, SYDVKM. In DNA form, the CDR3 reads TGTGCCAGCAGTCCAACAGGGGCCTCTGGAAACACCATATATTTT. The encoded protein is CASSPTGASGNTIYF.

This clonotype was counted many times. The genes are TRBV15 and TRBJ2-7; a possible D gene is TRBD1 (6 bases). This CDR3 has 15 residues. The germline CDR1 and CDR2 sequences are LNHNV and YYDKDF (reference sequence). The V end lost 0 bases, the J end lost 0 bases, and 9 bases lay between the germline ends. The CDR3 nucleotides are TGTGCCACCAGCAGAGACAGGGGAGTCTCCTACGAGCAGTACTTC. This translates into CATSRDRGVSYEQYF.

The CDR3 protein is CASSFLTGLETQYF. CDR3 in DNA: TGTGCCAGCAGCTTTTTAACGGGGCTAGAGACCCAGTACTTC. This rearrangement joins TRBV11-2 to TRBJ2-5; perhaps D is TRBD1 or TRBD2 (5 bases each). V lost 3 bases, J lost 4 bases, and 12 bases lay in between. Germline-derived CDR1 and CDR2 are SGHAT and FQNNGV. The CDR3 spans 14 residues.

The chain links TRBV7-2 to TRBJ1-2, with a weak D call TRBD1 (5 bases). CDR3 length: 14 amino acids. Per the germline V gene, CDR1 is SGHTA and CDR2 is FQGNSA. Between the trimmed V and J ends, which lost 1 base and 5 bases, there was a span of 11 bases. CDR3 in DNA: TGTGCCAGCAGCTTAGAGCAGGGAGGTTATGGCTACACCTTC. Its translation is CASSLEQGGYGYTF.

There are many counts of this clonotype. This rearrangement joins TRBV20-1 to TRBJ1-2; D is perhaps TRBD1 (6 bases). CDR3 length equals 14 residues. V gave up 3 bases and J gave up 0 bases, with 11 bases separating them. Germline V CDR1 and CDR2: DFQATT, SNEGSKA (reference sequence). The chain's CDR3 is CSASQGTTNYGYTF. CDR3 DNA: TGCAGTGCTAGTCAGGGGACCACTAACTATGGCTACACCTTC.

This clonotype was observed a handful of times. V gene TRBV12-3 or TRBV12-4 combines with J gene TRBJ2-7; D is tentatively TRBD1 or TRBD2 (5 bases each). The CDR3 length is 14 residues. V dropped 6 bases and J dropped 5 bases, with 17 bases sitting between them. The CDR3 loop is CASSQGPRGDEQYF. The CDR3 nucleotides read TGTGCCAGCAGCCAGGGACCTCGAGGGGACGAGCAGTACTTC.

The chain's CDR3 is CASSEPGNYEQYF. In DNA, the CDR3 is TGTGCCAGCAGTGAGCCAGGGAACTACGAGCAGTACTTC. This chain connects TRBV6-1 to TRBJ2-7; D is possibly TRBD1 (5 bases). Germline V gene sequence: CDR1 MNHNS, CDR2 SASEGT. The V and J ends lost 3 bases and 3 bases respectively, with 9 bases between them. The CDR3 is 13 residues long.

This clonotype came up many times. DNA of the CDR3: TGTGCCATCAAGGAGGGCTTACAGAGGGGAAGCACTGAAGCTTTCTTT. Translating it yields CAIKEGLQRGSTEAFF. V usage is TRBV10-3 and J usage is TRBJ1-1, with D tentatively TRBD1 (5 bases). The CDR3 contains 16 residues. From germline, CDR1 is ENHRY and CDR2 SYGVKD. Trimming pared 7 bases from V and 4 bases from J, leaving 22 bases between.

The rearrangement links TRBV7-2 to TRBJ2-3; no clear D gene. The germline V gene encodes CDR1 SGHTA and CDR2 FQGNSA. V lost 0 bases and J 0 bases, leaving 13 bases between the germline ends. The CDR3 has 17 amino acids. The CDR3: CASSLAEGSTSTDTQYF. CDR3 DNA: TGTGCCAGCAGCTTAGCGGAAGGTAGCACTAGCACAGATACGCAGTATTTT.

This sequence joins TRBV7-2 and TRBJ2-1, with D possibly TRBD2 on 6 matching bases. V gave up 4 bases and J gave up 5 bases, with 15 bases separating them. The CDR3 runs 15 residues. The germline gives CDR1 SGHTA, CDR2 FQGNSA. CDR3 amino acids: CASSYQLATHNEQFF. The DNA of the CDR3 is TGTGCCAGCAGCTACCAACTAGCAACCCACAATGAGCAGTTCTTC.

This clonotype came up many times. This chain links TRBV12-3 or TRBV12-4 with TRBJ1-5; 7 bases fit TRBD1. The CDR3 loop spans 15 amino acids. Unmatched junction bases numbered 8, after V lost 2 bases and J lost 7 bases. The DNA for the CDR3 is TGTGCCAGCAGTTTACCTGACAGGGCTTTACAGCCCCAGCATTTT. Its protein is CASSLPDRALQPQHF.

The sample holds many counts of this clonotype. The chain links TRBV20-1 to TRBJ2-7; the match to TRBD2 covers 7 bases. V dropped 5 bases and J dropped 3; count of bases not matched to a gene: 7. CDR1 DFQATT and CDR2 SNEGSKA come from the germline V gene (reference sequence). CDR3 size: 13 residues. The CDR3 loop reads CSAPSGDNYEQYF. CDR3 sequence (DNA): TGCAGTGCTCCAAGCGGGGATAACTACGAGCAGTACTTC.

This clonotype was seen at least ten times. CDR3 protein: CSASFPTALQETQYF. The CDR3 region has the DNA TGCAGTGCTAGTTTTCCGACAGCTCTCCAAGAGACCCAGTACTTC. The J gene is TRBJ2-5, the V gene TRBV20-1; TRBD1 is a possible D gene (5 bases). Germline V lookup: CDR1 DFQATT, CDR2 SNEGSKA (reference sequence). The V end lost 3 bases, the J end lost 1 base, and 15 bases lay between the germline ends. This CDR3 is built from 15 residues.

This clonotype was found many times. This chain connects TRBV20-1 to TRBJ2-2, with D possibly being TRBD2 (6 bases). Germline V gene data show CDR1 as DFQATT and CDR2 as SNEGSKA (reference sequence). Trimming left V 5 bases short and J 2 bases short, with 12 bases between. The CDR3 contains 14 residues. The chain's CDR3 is CSAPGTHNTGELFF. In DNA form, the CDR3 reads TGCAGTGCTCCCGGGACTCATAACACCGGGGAGCTGTTTTTT.

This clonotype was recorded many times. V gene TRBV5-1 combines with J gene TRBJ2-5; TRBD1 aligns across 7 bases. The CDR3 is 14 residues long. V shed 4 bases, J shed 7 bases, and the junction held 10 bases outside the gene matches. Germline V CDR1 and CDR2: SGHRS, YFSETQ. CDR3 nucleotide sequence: TGCGCCAGCAGCCCCCTTAGGGGGCCAAGGACCCAGTACTTC. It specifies CASSPLRGPRTQYF.

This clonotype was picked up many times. The CDR3 bases are TGTGCCACCAGCAGAGATTACGGACAGGGCACAGATACGCAGTATTTT. This codes for CATSRDYGQGTDTQYF. The chain couples TRBV15 to TRBJ2-3; TRBD1 aligns across 7 bases. Per the germline V gene, CDR1 is LNHNV and CDR2 is YYDKDF (reference sequence). Trimming took 0 bases from V and 1 from J; bases not matched to a gene: 4. The CDR3 sequence is 16 residues long.

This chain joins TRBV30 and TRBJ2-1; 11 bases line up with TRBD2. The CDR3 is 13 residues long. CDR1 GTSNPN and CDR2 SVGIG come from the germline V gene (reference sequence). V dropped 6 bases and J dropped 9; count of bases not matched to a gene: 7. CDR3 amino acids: CACLSGGAVEQFF. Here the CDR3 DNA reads TGTGCCTGCCTTAGCGGGGGGGCCGTTGAGCAGTTCTTC.

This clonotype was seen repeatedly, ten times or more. The CDR3 region has the DNA TGCGCCAGCAGCGGGGGTAGTGGGGCCAACGTCCTGACTTTC. The encoded protein is CASSGGSGANVLTF. The chain employs TRBV5-1 and TRBJ2-6; D possibly uses TRBD1 or TRBD2 (5 bases each). The CDR3 has 14 residues. The V gene's germline CDR1 is SGHRS and CDR2 YFSETQ. The V gene lost 4 bases and the J gene lost 3 bases, with 8 bases spanning the gap.

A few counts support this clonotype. The CDR3 DNA reads as TGTGCCAGCAGCCCCTTTGCGGGATTCACAGATACGCAGTATTTT. The encoded protein is CASSPFAGFTDTQYF. The rearrangement joins TRBV6-2 or TRBV6-3 to TRBJ2-3; D may be TRBD2 (6 bases). V gave up 6 bases and J gave up 2 bases, with 15 bases separating them. The germline V gene has CDR1 MNHEY and CDR2 SVGEGT. This CDR3 is 15 amino acids long.

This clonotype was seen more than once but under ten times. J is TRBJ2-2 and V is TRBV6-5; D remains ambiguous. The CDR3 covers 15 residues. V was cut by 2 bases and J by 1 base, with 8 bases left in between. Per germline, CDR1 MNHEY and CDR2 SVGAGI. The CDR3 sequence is CASSYRSRNTGELFF. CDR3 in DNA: TGTGCCAGCAGTTACAGGTCGCGGAACACCGGGGAGCTGTTTTTT.

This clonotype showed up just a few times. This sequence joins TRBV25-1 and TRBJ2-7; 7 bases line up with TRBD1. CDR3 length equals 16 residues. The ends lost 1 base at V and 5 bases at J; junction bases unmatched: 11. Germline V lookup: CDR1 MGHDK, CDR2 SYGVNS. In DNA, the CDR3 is TGTGCCAGCAGTGAATCCTTGACAGGGAGTCGGGACGAGCAGTACTTC. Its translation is CASSESLTGSRDEQYF.